This T cell receptor beta chain was observed in a study of T cell changes during pregnancy in multiple sclerosis. Data came from immunoSEQ multiplex PCR; TCRdb stores just in-frame clones and leaves some out. This sample has fewer than 150,000 clones, with 95% to 98% found just once. The germline CDR1 and CDR2 sequences are MGHRA and YSYEKL. The CDR3 length is 15 residues. Trimming cost V 1 base and J 3 bases, with 9 bases left between them. This chain connects TRBV4-1 to TRBJ1-4; D call uncertain. The origin of this receptor is a female donor with multiple sclerosis, enrolled in a pregnancy study. The sequenced sample was peripheral blood, obtained after pregnancy. The CDR3 DNA sequence: TGCGCCAGCAGCCAAGGGGGAGCCTCTAATGAAAAACTGTTTTTT. It specifies CASSQGGASNEKLFF.